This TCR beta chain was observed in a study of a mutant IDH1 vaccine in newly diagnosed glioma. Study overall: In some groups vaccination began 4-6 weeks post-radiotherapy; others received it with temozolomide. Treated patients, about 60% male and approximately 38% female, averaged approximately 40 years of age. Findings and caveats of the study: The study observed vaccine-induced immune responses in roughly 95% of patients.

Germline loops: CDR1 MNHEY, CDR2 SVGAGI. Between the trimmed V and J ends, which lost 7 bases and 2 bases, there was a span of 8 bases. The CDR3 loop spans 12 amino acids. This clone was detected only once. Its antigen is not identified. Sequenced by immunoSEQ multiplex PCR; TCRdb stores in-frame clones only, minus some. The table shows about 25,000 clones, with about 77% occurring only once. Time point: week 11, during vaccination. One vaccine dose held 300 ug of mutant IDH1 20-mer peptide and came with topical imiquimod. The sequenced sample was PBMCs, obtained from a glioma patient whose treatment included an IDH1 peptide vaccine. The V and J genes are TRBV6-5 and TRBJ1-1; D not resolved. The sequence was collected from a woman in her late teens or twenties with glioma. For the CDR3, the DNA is TGTGCCAGCACGAGAGGTAACACTGAAGCTTTCTTT. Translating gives CASTRGNTEAFF.